This TCR beta chain was sequenced during a study of blood T cell repertoires in COVID-19. Overall study: Samples of COVID-19 (acute and convalescent) were obtained from the United States, Italy and Spain. Sources were T cells, B-cell-depleted T cells, or PBMCs; the material itself was cDNA or gDNA.

The assay was immunoSEQ multiplex PCR, and TCRdb's table has in-frame clones only and misses some. This sample has 9,500 or so clones, with 70% to 90% found just once. Germline V gives CDR1 SGHNT, CDR2 YYREEE (reference sequence). The CDR3 length is 15 residues. Trimming shortened V by 4 bases and J by 4 bases, and 18 bases separated the two germline ends. The chain joins TRBV5-4 to TRBJ2-7; possibly TRBD2 for D (6 bases). The receptor's source is a human donor in a cohort sampled during active COVID-19. What was sequenced was peripheral blood. The CDR3, as DNA: TGTGCCAGCAGCGATACCGGGACCGGGGGTTACGAGCAGTACTTC. Amino acid sequence: CASSDTGTGGYEQYF.